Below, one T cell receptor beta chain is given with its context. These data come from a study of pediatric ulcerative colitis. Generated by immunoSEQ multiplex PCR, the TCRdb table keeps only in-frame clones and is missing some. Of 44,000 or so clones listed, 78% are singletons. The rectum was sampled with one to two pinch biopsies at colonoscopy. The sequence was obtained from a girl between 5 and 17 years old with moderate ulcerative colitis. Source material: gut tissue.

CDR3 in amino acids: CATSRGGTAGGYTF. In nucleotides, the CDR3 is TGTGCCACCAGCAGAGGCGGGACGGCTGGGGGCTACACCTTC. This sequence joins TRBV15 and TRBJ1-2; D is perhaps TRBD1 (5 bases). V shed 1 base and J shed 8 bases, with 14 bases lying between them. The CDR3 runs to 14 residues. Germline V lookup: CDR1 LNHNV, CDR2 YYDKDF (reference sequence).